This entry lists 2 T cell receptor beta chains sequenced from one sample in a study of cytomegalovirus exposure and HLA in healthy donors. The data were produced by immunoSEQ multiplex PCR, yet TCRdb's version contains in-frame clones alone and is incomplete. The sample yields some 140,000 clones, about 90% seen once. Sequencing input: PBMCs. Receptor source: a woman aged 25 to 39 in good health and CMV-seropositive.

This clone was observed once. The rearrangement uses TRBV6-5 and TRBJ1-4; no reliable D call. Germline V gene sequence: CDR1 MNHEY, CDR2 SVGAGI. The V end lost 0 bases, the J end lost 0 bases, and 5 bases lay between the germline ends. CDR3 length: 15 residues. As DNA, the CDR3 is TGTGCCAGCAGTTACTCAGGAGCAACTAATGAAAAACTGTTTTTT. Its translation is CASSYSGATNEKLFF.

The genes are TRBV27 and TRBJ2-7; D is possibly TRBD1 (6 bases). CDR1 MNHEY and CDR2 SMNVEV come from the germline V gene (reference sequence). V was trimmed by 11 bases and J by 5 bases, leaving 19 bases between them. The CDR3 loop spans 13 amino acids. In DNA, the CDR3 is TGTGCCTCCTCGTGGGGGCCCCCCAACGAGCAGTACTTC. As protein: CASSWGPPNEQYF.